The 16 T cell receptor beta chains given below trace back to one sample, sequenced in a study of T cell repertoires in cytomegalovirus infection. TCRdb redid the calling of the reads with MiXCR, one entry per CDR3 protein. The data contain about 260,000 distinct CDR3 sequences, 9.1% of them singletons. The sample consisted of PBMCs. These receptor sequences come from a human donor in good health (CMV status not recorded). Some clones in this sample may be carry-over from other donors' samples.

A note on this clonotype: One end of the junction varies from germline; a read error may be responsible. The chain recombines TRBV7-8 with TRBJ2-3; the D gene is possibly TRBD2 (6 bases). The CDR3 is 15 amino acids. The V gene's germline CDR1 is SGHVS and CDR2 FQNEAQ. DNA of the CDR3: TGTGCCAACAGCCTGCCAGGGACTCAAGGGAAGACGCAGTATTTT. As protein: CANSLPGTQGKTQYF.

The chain joins TRBV29-1 to TRBJ1-2; D remains ambiguous. Trimming took 3 bases from V and 4 from J, leaving 12 bases between them. Germline CDR1 and CDR2: SQVTM and ANQGSEA. The CDR3 runs 13 residues. The CDR3 sequence is CSVEGLESYGYTF. CDR3 bases: TGCAGCGTTGAGGGCCTAGAGAGCTATGGCTACACCTTC.

This chain links TRBV6-6 with TRBJ1-2; 8 nucleotides agree with TRBD1. The CDR3 is made up of 15 amino acids. The germline CDR1 and CDR2 sequences are MNHNY and SVGAGI (reference sequence). V shed 2 bases and J 8 bases; nucleotides not matched to a gene: 10. For the CDR3, the DNA is TGTGCCAGCAGTTACCCAGGACAGGGCGACAGGGGCTACACCTTC. This sequence encodes CASSYPGQGDRGYTF.

This clonotype has at least ten counts. The rearrangement uses TRBV6-6 and TRBJ2-5; D not certain. The CDR3 extends over 14 amino acids. From germline, CDR1 is MNHNY and CDR2 SVGAGI (reference sequence). V gave up 2 bases and J gave up 3 bases, with 10 bases separating them. The CDR3 DNA is TGTGCCAGCAGTTACACCAACATGAAAGAGACCCAGTACTTC. The encoded protein is CASSYTNMKETQYF.

At least ten counts were recorded for this clonotype. The V and J genes are TRBV7-2 and TRBJ1-2, with a tentative D call TRBD1 (5 bases). Trimming shortened V by 7 bases and J by 4 bases, and 16 bases separated the two germline ends. The germline V gene encodes CDR1 SGHTA and CDR2 FQGNSA. The CDR3 is 14 residues long. CDR3 nucleotides: TGTGCCAGCAAAAAGGGTCAGGGCCTCTATGGCTACACCTTC. Translated, it gives CASKKGQGLYGYTF.

This clonotype was observed many times. The CDR3 protein is CASSLIGRSGITDTQYF. CDR3 bases: TGTGCCAGCAGCTTAATCGGCCGGAGTGGGATCACAGATACGCAGTATTTT. The chain couples TRBV7-3 to TRBJ2-3; D gene uncertain. CDR3 length equals 17 residues. CDR1 and CDR2 (germline): SGHTA, FQGTGA. Trimming shortened V by 1 base and J by 2 bases, and 16 bases separated the two germline ends.

This clonotype has a count of ten or more. This chain uses TRBV12-3 or TRBV12-4 with TRBJ1-1; D remains ambiguous. The CDR3 contains 13 residues. The V end was cut by 1 base, the J end by 3 bases, with 6 bases between. CDR3 sequence (DNA): TGTGCCAGCAGTTTAGGGACCTACACTGAAGCTTTCTTT. It codes for CASSLGTYTEAFF.

There are many counts of this clonotype. The rearrangement links TRBV7-2 to TRBJ2-6; D remains ambiguous. CDR3 length: 16 amino acids. V lost 5 bases and J 4 bases, leaving 15 bases between the germline ends. Germline CDR1 reads SGHTA; CDR2 reads FQGNSA. The CDR3 DNA reads TGTGCCAGCAGCCCAATGTCGGTTTCAGGGGCCAACGTCCTGACTTTC. Protein product: CASSPMSVSGANVLTF.

This clonotype was seen many times. This sequence joins TRBV6-5 and TRBJ2-7, with 7 bases fitting TRBD2. V shed 6 bases and J 3 bases; nucleotides not matched to a gene: 5. The CDR3 length is 13 residues. Germline CDR1 and CDR2: MNHEY and SVGAGI. The CDR3 region has the DNA TGTGCCAGCAGATTAGCGGGTAACTACGAGCAGTACTTC. Translating it yields CASRLAGNYEQYF.

This clonotype has ten or more counts. The J gene is TRBJ2-7, the V gene TRBV7-2; 10 bases align to TRBD2. This CDR3 spans 15 amino acids. The germline gives CDR1 SGHTA, CDR2 FQGNSA. V was clipped by 6 bases and J by 6 bases; unmatched bases: 11. CDR3 loop: CASSRAGTSVGEQYF. DNA for the CDR3: TGTGCCAGCAGTCGGGCCGGGACTAGCGTAGGCGAGCAGTACTTC.

This clonotype came up many times. The chain joins TRBV19 to TRBJ2-6; 11 nucleotides match TRBD1. CDR1 LNHDA and CDR2 SQIVND come from the germline V gene (reference sequence). This CDR3 contains 18 residues. Germline trimming cut 4 bases from V and 1 base from J; bases unmatched to any gene: 6. CDR3 in amino acids: CASSTWTGGFSGANVLTF. In DNA, the CDR3 is TGTGCCAGTAGTACGTGGACAGGGGGCTTTTCTGGGGCCAACGTCCTGACTTTC.

There are many counts of this clonotype. The chain links TRBV5-5 to TRBJ2-3; D gene ambiguous. Germline CDR1 reads SGHKS; CDR2 reads YYEKEE (reference sequence). The CDR3 totals 15 residues. The V and J ends lost 5 bases and 3 bases respectively, with 16 bases between them. CDR3 loop: CASSVVGLPTDTQYF. As DNA, the CDR3 is TGTGCCAGCAGTGTGGTGGGCCTCCCAACAGATACGCAGTATTTT.

At least ten counts were recorded for this clonotype. This chain uses TRBV7-2 with TRBJ1-2, with no clear D. V was pared by 1 base and J by 2 bases, with 5 bases between. This CDR3 comprises 13 residues. CDR1 is SGHTA, CDR2 FQGNSA, per germline. CDR3 nucleotides: TGTGCCAGCAGCTTAGAAGCAAACTATGGCTACACCTTC. It encodes CASSLEANYGYTF. Supplemented by reference TRBV7-2 and TRBJ1-2, the full variable domain reads GAGVSQSPSNKVTEKGKDVELRCDPISGHTALYWYRQSLGQGLEFLIYFQGNSAPDKSGLPSDRFSAERTGGSVSTLTIQRTQQEDSAVYLCASSLEANYGYTFGSGTRLTVV.

This clonotype turned up a few times. The chain recombines TRBV20-1 with TRBJ1-6; 8 positions agree with TRBD1. V lost 0 bases to trimming and J lost 8 bases; unmatched junction nucleotides: 9. CDR1 and CDR2 (germline): DFQATT, SNEGSKA (reference sequence). The length of the CDR3 is 16 residues. This chain's CDR3 is CSARERRTGLHSPLHF. CDR3 coding DNA: TGCAGTGCTAGAGAGAGAAGGACAGGGTTACATTCACCCCTCCACTTT.

The table lists this clonotype with many counts. J is TRBJ1-4 and V is TRBV7-2, with 8 bases that match TRBD1. V dropped 5 bases and J dropped 7; count of bases not matched to a gene: 12. The CDR3 covers 16 residues. Germline V gives CDR1 SGHTA, CDR2 FQGNSA. This CDR3 is CASSLRQGRGSEKLFF. The CDR3 DNA reads as TGTGCCAGCAGCCTAAGACAGGGGCGAGGGAGTGAAAAACTGTTTTTT.

This clonotype showed up many times. V and J are TRBV29-1 and TRBJ2-1, with 12 bases fitting TRBD2. With 6 bases clipped from V and 5 bases from J, the junction kept 8 bases outside the gene matches. The germline CDR1 and CDR2 sequences are SQVTM and ANQGSEA. The CDR3 loop spans 15 amino acids. This CDR3 is CSVGRRLAGDNEQFF. DNA of the CDR3: TGCAGCGTGGGACGACGACTAGCGGGAGACAATGAGCAGTTCTTC.